The clone carrying this T cell receptor beta chain was counted many times. Its target is unknown. The data derive from a study of blood T cells in healthy people across ages. Then a second PCR, running about 6 to 12 cycles, was carried out with a sample-barcoded 5' primer and a J-beta primer mix. Through a template-switch adaptor with 12 random nucleotides, each cDNA molecule received a tag. A single record per CDR3 protein comes from TCRdb applying MiXCR to the 5' RACE reads. In the table there are 870,000 or so distinct CDR3 sequences, around 26% of which are singletons. General study results and limits: When set beside aged donors, long-lived donors presented more naive CD4+ cells and higher diversity. Because donor CMV status was unknown, expanded clonotype changes were possibly confounded.

Germline values: CDR1 LGHNA, CDR2 YSLEER. This CDR3 has 14 amino acids. The V segment lost 0 bases and the J segment 6 bases; nucleotides outside the gene matches: 5. Sequencing input: blood. J is TRBJ2-7 and V is TRBV4-3, with 7 bases identical to TRBD1. This sequence was found in a woman older than 75 in good health. CDR3 sequence: CASSQEDRVGEQYF. CDR3 coding DNA: TGCGCCAGCAGCCAAGAAGACAGGGTCGGCGAGCAGTACTTC.